This T cell receptor (beta chain) was profiled in a study of CXCR3-negative and CXCR3-positive naive CD8 T cells. About the research overall: Summed over all libraries, TRB reads came to around 130 million, with about 1.5 +/- 0.3 million per library.

Of note for this clonotype: What it recognizes is unknown.

The CD45RO-CCR7+CD27+CD95- phenotype denoted naive CD8+ T cells. The CDR3 is 14 amino acids. Germline loops: CDR1 SQVTM, CDR2 ANQGSEA. In preparing the TRB cDNA libraries, 5' RACE with UMI labels was used. TCRdb re-called the 5' RACE reads and shows each CDR3 protein once, DNA omitted. This sample lists about 57,000 distinct CDR3 sequences; its ten largest clones have 0.5% to 0.55%. Points from the study as a whole: Similar TRBV-TRBJ usage was seen in naive cells (both CXCR3-negative and CXCR3-positive), but memory cells differed. Greater hydrophobicity was found in TRB CDR3s of CXCR3-positive naive cells than of CXCR3-negative naive cells.

Sequencing was performed on naive CXCR3+ CD8+ T cells from blood. Subset given: CD45RO-CCR7+CD27+CD95- naive CD8+ T cells expressing CXCR3 (TNR3+). This TCR came from a human donor in good health. Some clones in this sample may be carry-over from other donors' samples. The chain couples TRBV29-1 to TRBJ1-1; TCRdb returns TRBD1, unconfirmable since there is no DNA. The CDR3 spells CSLRPGGGNTEAFF.